The entry below gives a single T cell receptor (beta chain) sequence along with its context. The whole isolated RNA underwent reverse transcription, so sequencing captured expressed TCRB transcripts. The data were produced by immunoSEQ multiplex PCR, yet TCRdb's version contains in-frame clones alone and is incomplete. The data hold roughly 180,000 clones, with more than 10% observed a single time. This sample was included in a study of beta chain features in type 1 diabetes. The CDR3 is 11 residues long. Trimming stripped 7 bases from V and 6 bases from J, with 9 bases between. The germline CDR1 and CDR2 sequences are SQVTM and ANQGSEA.

The chain uses TRBV29-1 and TRBJ2-2; possibly TRBD2 for D (6 bases). This TCR came from a woman between 18 and 29 years old in good health. The sequenced sample was central memory CD4+ T cells from blood. CDR3 loop: CSGGKAGELFF. CDR3 DNA: TGCAGCGGCGGGAAGGCCGGGGAGCTGTTTTTT.